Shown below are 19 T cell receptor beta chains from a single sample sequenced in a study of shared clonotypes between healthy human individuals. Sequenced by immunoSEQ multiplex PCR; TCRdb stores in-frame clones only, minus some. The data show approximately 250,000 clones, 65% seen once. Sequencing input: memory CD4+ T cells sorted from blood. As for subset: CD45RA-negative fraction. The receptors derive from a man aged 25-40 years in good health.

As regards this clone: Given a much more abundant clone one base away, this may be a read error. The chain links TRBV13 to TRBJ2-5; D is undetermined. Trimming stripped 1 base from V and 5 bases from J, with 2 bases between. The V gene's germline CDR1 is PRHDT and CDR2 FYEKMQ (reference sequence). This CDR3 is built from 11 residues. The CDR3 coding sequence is TGTGCCAGCAGCTTAGCGGAGACCCAGTACTTC. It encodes CASSLAETQYF.

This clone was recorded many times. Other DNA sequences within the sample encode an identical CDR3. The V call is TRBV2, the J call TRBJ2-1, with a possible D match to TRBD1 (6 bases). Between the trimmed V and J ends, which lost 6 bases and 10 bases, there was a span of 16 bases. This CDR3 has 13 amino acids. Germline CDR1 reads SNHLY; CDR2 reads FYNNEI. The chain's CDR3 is CASSPGTPYEQFF. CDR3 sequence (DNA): TGTGCCAGCAGCCCCGGGACACCCTACGAGCAGTTCTTC. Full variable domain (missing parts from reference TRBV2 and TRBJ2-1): EPEVTQTPSHQVTQMGQEVILRCVPISNHLYFYWYRQILGQKVEFLVSFYNNEISEKSEIFDDQFSVERPDGSNFTLKIRSTKLEDSAMYFCASSPGTPYEQFFGPGTRLTVL.

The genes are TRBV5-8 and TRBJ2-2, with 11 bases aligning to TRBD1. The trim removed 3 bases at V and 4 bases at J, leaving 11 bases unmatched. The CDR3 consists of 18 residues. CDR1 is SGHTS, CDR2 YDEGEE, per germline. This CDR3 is CASSSGQGASVSTGELFF. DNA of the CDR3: TGTGCCAGCAGCTCCGGACAGGGGGCGAGCGTGAGCACCGGGGAGCTGTTTTTT. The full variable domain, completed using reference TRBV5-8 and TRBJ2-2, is EAGVTQSPTHLIKTRGQQATLRCSPISGHTSVYWYQQALGLGLQFLLWYDEGEERNRGNFPPRFSGRQFPNYSSELNVNALELEDSALYLCASSSGQGASVSTGELFFGEGSRLTVL.

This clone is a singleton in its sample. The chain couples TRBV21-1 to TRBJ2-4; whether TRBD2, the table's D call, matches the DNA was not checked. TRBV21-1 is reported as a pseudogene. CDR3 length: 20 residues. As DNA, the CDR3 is TGTGCCAGCAGCAATTGTTTGGGACTAGCGGGAGGGTACGGCAAAAACATTCAGTACTTC. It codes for CASSNCLGLAGGYGKNIQYF.

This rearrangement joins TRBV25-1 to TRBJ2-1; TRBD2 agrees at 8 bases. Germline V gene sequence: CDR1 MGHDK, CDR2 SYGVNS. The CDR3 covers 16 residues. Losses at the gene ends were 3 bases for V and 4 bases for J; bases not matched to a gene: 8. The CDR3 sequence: CASSDPRGGRYNEQFF. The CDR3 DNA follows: TGTGCCAGCAGTGATCCCCGGGGGGGGCGTTACAATGAGCAGTTCTTC.

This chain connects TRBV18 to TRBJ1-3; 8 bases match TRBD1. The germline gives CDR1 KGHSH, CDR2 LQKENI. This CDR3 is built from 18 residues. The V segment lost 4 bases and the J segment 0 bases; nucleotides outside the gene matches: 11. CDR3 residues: CASSRRDRRITSGNTIYF. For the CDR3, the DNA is TGTGCCAGCTCACGCCGGGACAGGCGCATTACCTCTGGAAACACCATATATTTT. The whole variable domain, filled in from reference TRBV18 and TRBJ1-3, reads NAGVMQNPRHLVRRRGQEARLRCSPMKGHSHVYWYRQLPEEGLKFMVYLQKENIIDESGMPKERFSAEFPKEGPSILRIQQVVRGDSAAYFCASSRRDRRITSGNTIYFGEGSWLTVV.

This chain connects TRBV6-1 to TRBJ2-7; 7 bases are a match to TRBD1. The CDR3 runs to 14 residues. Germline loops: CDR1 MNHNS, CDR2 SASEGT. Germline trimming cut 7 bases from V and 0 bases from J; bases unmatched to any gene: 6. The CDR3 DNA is TGTGCCAGCATCGCAGGGGGTTCCTCCTACGAGCAGTACTTC. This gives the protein CASIAGGSSYEQYF.

The CDR3 loop reads CASNPDRGYGYTF. DNA of the CDR3: TGTGCCAGTAACCCGGACAGGGGCTATGGCTACACCTTC. The V and J genes are TRBV19 and TRBJ1-2; 9 bases map to TRBD1. In germline, CDR1 is LNHDA, CDR2 SQIVND (reference sequence). The CDR3 has 13 amino acids. J was trimmed by 4 bases and V by 7 bases; bases with no gene match: 4.

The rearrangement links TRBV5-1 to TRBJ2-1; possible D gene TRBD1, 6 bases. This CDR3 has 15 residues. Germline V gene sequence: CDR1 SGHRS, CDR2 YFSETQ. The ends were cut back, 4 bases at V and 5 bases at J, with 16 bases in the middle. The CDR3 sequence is CASSPINRVHNEQFF. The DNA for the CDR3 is TGCGCCAGCAGCCCCATTAACAGGGTTCACAATGAGCAGTTCTTC.

DNA for the CDR3: TGTGCCAGCAGTGTTGGGGTCGTGAGCTACGAGCAGTACTTC. This sequence encodes CASSVGVVSYEQYF. The chain couples TRBV6-1 to TRBJ2-7; D is unclear. This CDR3 region has 14 residues. V was clipped by 4 bases and J by 3 bases, with 13 bases between them. Per the germline V gene, CDR1 is MNHNS and CDR2 is SASEGT.

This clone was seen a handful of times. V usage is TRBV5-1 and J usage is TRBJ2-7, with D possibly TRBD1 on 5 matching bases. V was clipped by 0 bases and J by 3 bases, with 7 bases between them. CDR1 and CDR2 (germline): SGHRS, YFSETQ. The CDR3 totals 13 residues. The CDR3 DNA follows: TGCGCCAGCAGCTTGGAGGGGTTCTACGAGCAGTACTTC. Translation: CASSLEGFYEQYF.

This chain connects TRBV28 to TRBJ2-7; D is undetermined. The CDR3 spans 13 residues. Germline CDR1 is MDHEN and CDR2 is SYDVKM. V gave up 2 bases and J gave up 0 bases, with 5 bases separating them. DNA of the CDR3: TGTGCCAGCAGTTTAGTAACCTCCTACGAGCAGTACTTC. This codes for CASSLVTSYEQYF.

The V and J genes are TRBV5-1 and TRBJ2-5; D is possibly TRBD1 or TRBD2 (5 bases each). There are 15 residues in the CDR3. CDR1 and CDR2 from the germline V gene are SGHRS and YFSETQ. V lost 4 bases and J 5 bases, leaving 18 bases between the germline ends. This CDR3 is CASSGLWGSGETQYF. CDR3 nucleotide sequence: TGCGCCAGCAGCGGCCTCTGGGGGTCGGGGGAGACCCAGTACTTC.

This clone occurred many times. CDR3 coding DNA: TGTGCCACCAGCAGGGGACAGGAGCAGTTCTTC. As protein: CATSRGQEQFF. The chain recombines TRBV15 with TRBJ2-1; 7 nucleotides align to TRBD1. V lost 3 bases and J lost 10; bases outside the gene matches: 0. Germline CDR1 is LNHNV and CDR2 is YYDKDF (reference sequence). The CDR3 extends over 11 amino acids.

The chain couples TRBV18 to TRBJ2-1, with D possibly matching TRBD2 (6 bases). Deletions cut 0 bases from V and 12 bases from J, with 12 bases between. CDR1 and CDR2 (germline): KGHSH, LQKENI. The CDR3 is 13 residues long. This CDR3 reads CASSPPTSRMQFF. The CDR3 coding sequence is TGTGCCAGCTCACCACCTACTAGCAGAATGCAGTTCTTC. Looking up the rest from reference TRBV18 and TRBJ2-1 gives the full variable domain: NAGVMQNPRHLVRRRGQEARLRCSPMKGHSHVYWYRQLPEEGLKFMVYLQKENIIDESGMPKERFSAEFPKEGPSILRIQQVVRGDSAAYFCASSPPTSRMQFFGPGTRLTVL.

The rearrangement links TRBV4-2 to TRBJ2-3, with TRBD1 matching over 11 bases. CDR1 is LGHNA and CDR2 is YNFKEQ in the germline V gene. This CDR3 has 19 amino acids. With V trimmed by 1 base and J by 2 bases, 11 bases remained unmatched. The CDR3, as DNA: TGTGCCAGCAGCCAAGGGACAGGGGGCCGGAGGGATTACACAGATACGCAGTATTTT. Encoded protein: CASSQGTGGRRDYTDTQYF.

CDR3 region: CASSLGTGGSNQPQHF. The CDR3 DNA is TGTGCCAGCAGCTTAGGGACAGGGGGTAGCAATCAGCCCCAGCATTTT. The J gene is TRBJ1-5, the V gene TRBV13, with 9 bases fitting TRBD1. From germline, CDR1 is PRHDT and CDR2 FYEKMQ (reference sequence). V trimming: 0 bases; J trimming: 0 bases; junction bases outside the gene matches: 0. This CDR3 is built from 16 residues.

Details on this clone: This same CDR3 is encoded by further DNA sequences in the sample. DNA for the CDR3: TGTGCCAGCAGTTACGCACAACAGGGGGGGCGGGGCTACACCTTC. Translation gives CASSYAQQGGRGYTF. V and J are TRBV6-5 and TRBJ1-2; 8 bases agree with TRBD1. The V segment lost 2 bases and the J segment 8 bases; nucleotides outside the gene matches: 10. CDR1 is MNHEY, CDR2 SVGAGI, per germline. The CDR3 has 15 amino acids.

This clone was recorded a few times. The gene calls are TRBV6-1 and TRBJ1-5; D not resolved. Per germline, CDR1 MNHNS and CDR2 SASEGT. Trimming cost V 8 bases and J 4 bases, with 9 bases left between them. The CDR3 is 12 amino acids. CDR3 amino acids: CASLMGNQPQHF. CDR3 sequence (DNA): TGTGCCAGCCTAATGGGGAATCAGCCCCAGCATTTT.